These T cell receptor beta chains were read from a single sample in a study of shared clonotypes between healthy human individuals. Measured with immunoSEQ multiplex PCR; TCRdb has only the in-frame clones, and not every one. The table includes about 2.4 million clones, approximately 93% detected once. What was sequenced was naive CD4+ T cells from PBMCs. Receptors were obtained from a man younger than 35 in good health. Some clones in this sample may be carry-over from other donors' samples. Each CDR3 is given with its conserved first and last residue. The order of the fields is CDR3 protein, V gene, J gene.

CASSQSQGVRPGGYTF	TRBV4-2	TRBJ1-2
CAISQGLGGNTIYF	TRBV10-3	TRBJ1-3
CASSFWTGAEQYF	TRBV6-5	-
CASSSREGSRSYEQYF	TRBV11-1	TRBJ2-7
CASSLAPKGYYNEQFF	TRBV7-9	TRBJ2-1
CASSLGGGGNTEAFF	TRBV18	TRBJ1-1
CASSASLGTEAFF	TRBV25-1	TRBJ1-1
CASSARDRDNGYTF	TRBV9	TRBJ1-2
CATNEGSTDTQYF	TRBV5-1	TRBJ2-3
CASTRLKYGGETQYF	TRBV6-6	TRBJ2-5
CASSPLLGQSNTGELFF	TRBV28	TRBJ2-2
CASSEQGEHNSPLHF	TRBV2	TRBJ1-6
CASSITGGPLNQPQHF	TRBV19	TRBJ1-5
CASSLDRGNYGYTF	TRBV7-2	TRBJ1-2
CATNRDHGIDQPQHF	TRBV10-3	TRBJ1-5
CASSPLGGAEQFF	TRBV6-5	TRBJ2-1
CASSFDRGTSYEQYF	TRBV11-2	TRBJ2-7
CAWTQPGQPQHF	TRBV30	TRBJ1-5
CASSEWQDRAEKLFF	TRBV25-1	TRBJ1-4
CALRTGGSGQPQHF	TRBV10-3	TRBJ1-5
CASKARAGYTF	TRBV28	TRBJ1-2
CASSIIRGRYTDTQYF	TRBV19	TRBJ2-3
CASSLAPGGRMGNEKLFF	TRBV7-2	TRBJ1-4
CASSPYTTSSGNTIYF	TRBV7-9	TRBJ1-3